Listed below are T cell receptor beta chains from one sample, sequenced in a study of response to subunit inactivated influenza vaccine. MiXCR was run by TCRdb on the RT-PCR reads, yielding one entry per CDR3 protein. The sample consists of about 540,000 distinct CDR3 sequences, about 14% of them appearing once. The material was PBMCs from blood, obtained 11 to 12 days after vaccination. The receptors here all came from a man aged 50-60 years who received an inactivated influenza vaccine. The CDR3 runs from the conserved cysteine through the conserved F or W. Fields, in order: V gene, D gene, clone size, J gene, CDR3 protein, CDR3 DNA. The D gene is left open where the match is weak. Part of the rows lack a size; the others show once, few, many or a class for expanded clones.

TRBV7-2	TRBD2	.	TRBJ2-7	CASSSPGGPYEQYF	TGTGCCAGCAGCTCCCCGGGAGGGCCCTACGAGCAGTACTTC
TRBV20-1	.	few	TRBJ2-5	CSARDPGAVMETQYF	TGCAGTGCTAGAGATCCAGGGGCGGTTATGGAGACCCAGTACTTC
TRBV5-1	.	many	TRBJ1-4	CASSLGRPPEKLFF	TGCGCCAGCAGCTTGGGAAGACCGCCTGAAAAACTGTTTTTT
TRBV5-1	.	.	TRBJ2-1	CASSGGLINEQFF	TGCGCCAGCAGCGGGGGACTCATCAATGAGCAGTTCTTC
TRBV6-1	TRBD2	.	TRBJ2-1	CASSSGRGSLGEQFF	TGTGCCAGCAGTAGCGGGAGGGGGTCGCTGGGGGAGCAGTTCTTC
TRBV6-5	.	.	TRBJ2-5	CASSYFVGGWAETQYF	TGTGCCAGCAGTTACTTCGTCGGGGGTTGGGCGGAGACCCAGTACTTC
TRBV3-1	.	.	TRBJ2-1	CASSPSQQGWEQFF	TGTGCCAGCAGCCCTAGTCAGCAGGGTTGGGAGCAGTTCTTC
TRBV29-1	.	few	TRBJ1-3	CSVEGGGRDTIYF	TGCAGCGTTGAGGGGGGCGGACGGGACACCATATATTTT
TRBV12-3/TRBV12-4	TRBD1	.	TRBJ1-1	CASSLAGQRNTEAFF	TGTGCCAGCAGTTTAGCGGGACAGAGGAACACTGAAGCTTTCTTT
TRBV10-2	TRBD2	.	TRBJ2-7	CASKASSGGYEQYF	TGCGCCAGCAAGGCGAGCAGCGGGGGATACGAGCAGTACTTC
TRBV9	TRBD2	.	TRBJ2-1	CASSVELADYNEQFF	TGTGCCAGCAGCGTAGAACTAGCGGATTACAATGAGCAGTTCTTC
TRBV5-1	TRBD1	few	TRBJ2-7	CASSAGTGGYYEQYF	TGCGCCAGCAGCGCCGGGACAGGGGGCTACTACGAGCAGTACTTC
TRBV12-3/TRBV12-4	.	many	TRBJ1-5	CASSSQRTVLGNQPQHF	TGTGCCAGCAGTTCTCAGCGGACAGTTCTGGGCAATCAGCCCCAGCATTTT
TRBV3-1	.	.	TRBJ1-2	CASSQDLVNYGYTF	TGTGCCAGCAGCCAAGATTTGGTTAACTATGGCTACACCTTC
TRBV4-1	TRBD2	.	TRBJ2-5	CASSQENSGGQETQYF	TGCGCCAGCAGCCAAGAAAATAGCGGGGGGCAAGAGACCCAGTACTTC
TRBV3-1	.	few	TRBJ2-5	CASSPPGSGSQETQYF	TGTGCCAGCAGCCCCCCGGGCTCGGGATCACAAGAGACCCAGTACTTC
TRBV6-2/TRBV6-3	TRBD1	.	TRBJ2-2	CASRFSGTGAVGELFF	TGTGCCAGCAGATTCTCCGGGACAGGGGCGGTCGGGGAGCTGTTTTTT
TRBV5-1	.	few	TRBJ2-6	CASRATAVSGANVLTF	TGCGCCAGCAGAGCAACCGCAGTCTCTGGGGCCAACGTCCTGACTTTC
TRBV18	.	many	TRBJ1-2	CASSPNEGYTF	TGTGCCAGCTCACCAAACGAGGGCTACACCTTC
TRBV7-3	.	few	TRBJ1-1	CASSSPGEETEAFF	TGTGCCAGCAGCTCGCCAGGGGAGGAAACTGAAGCTTTCTTT
TRBV4-3	.	few	TRBJ2-2	CASSQGQSSTGELFF	TGCGCCAGCAGCCAAGGACAGTCTAGCACCGGGGAGCTGTTTTTT
TRBV5-5	.	few	TRBJ1-2	CASSTSTVANYGYTF	TGTGCCAGCAGTACCTCGACGGTGGCTAACTATGGCTACACCTTC
TRBV7-9	TRBD1	.	TRBJ1-2	CASSQQGVGPPLPF	TGTGCCAGCAGCCAACAGGGGGTGGGACCACCTCTCCCCTTC
TRBV12-3/TRBV12-4	.	few	TRBJ2-5	CASSFPTETQYF	TGTGCCAGCAGTTTTCCGACCGAGACCCAGTACTTC
TRBV5-1	.	many	TRBJ2-3	CASSLGGLASTDTQYF	TGCGCCAGCAGCTTGGGGGGACTGGCCAGCACAGATACGCAGTATTTT
TRBV12-3/TRBV12-4	.	.	TRBJ1-5	CASKFDSSNQPQHF	TGTGCCAGCAAATTTGACAGTTCCAATCAGCCCCAGCATTTT
TRBV19	.	few	TRBJ2-1	CASSKRDLTRSEQFF	TGTGCCAGTAGTAAACGGGACCTCACCCGTAGTGAGCAGTTCTTC
TRBV12-3/TRBV12-4	.	.	TRBJ1-2	CASNWGGYGYTF	TGTGCCAGCAACTGGGGGGGATATGGCTACACCTTC
TRBV29-1	TRBD1	.	TRBJ2-5	CSVVQGGSGQYF	TGCAGCGTTGTACAGGGGGGAAGTGGCCAGTACTTC
TRBV12-3/TRBV12-4	.	few	TRBJ2-3	CASNLWAGSSTDTQYF	TGTGCCAGCAACCTCTGGGCGGGGTCTAGCACAGATACGCAGTATTTT
TRBV12-3/TRBV12-4	.	few	TRBJ2-1	CASTQDSYNEQFF	TGTGCCAGCACCCAAGACAGCTACAATGAGCAGTTCTTC
TRBV28	TRBD1	.	TRBJ2-1	CATGDRVDNEQFF	TGTGCCACCGGGGACAGGGTTGACAATGAGCAGTTCTTC
TRBV7-2	TRBD2	many	TRBJ2-5	CASSPQAGQETQYF	TGTGCCAGCAGCCCGCAAGCGGGGCAAGAGACCCAGTACTTC
TRBV7-9	.	.	TRBJ2-1	CASTYAGNEQFF	TGTGCCAGCACCTACGCGGGGAATGAGCAGTTCTTC
TRBV12-3/TRBV12-4	.	few	TRBJ1-5	CASSFGGALNQPQHF	TGTGCCAGCAGTTTCGGGGGGGCATTAAATCAGCCCCAGCATTTT
TRBV7-9	.	few	TRBJ2-4	CASSLAGARANIQYF	TGTGCCAGCAGCTTAGCGGGGGCGCGGGCAAACATTCAGTACTTC
TRBV12-3/TRBV12-4	TRBD1	.	TRBJ1-2	CASSLYRRQGDGYTF	TGTGCCAGCAGTTTATACAGACGACAGGGTGACGGCTACACCTTC
TRBV2	.	few	TRBJ1-5	CASSEAPGVRNQPQHF	TGTGCCAGCAGTGAAGCGCCAGGGGTTCGCAATCAGCCCCAGCATTTT
TRBV5-8	.	.	TRBJ2-5	CASSPDPSVETQYF	TGTGCCAGCAGCCCGGACCCTAGCGTAGAGACCCAGTACTTC
TRBV29-1	.	.	TRBJ2-1	CSAGGHLYNEQFF	TGCAGCGCTGGTGGGCACCTTTACAATGAGCAGTTCTTC
TRBV5-1	TRBD1	few	TRBJ2-3	CASSLAGRTGGFTDTQYF	TGCGCCAGCAGCTTGGCGGGTCGGACAGGGGGTTTCACAGATACGCAGTATTTT
TRBV18	.	.	TRBJ1-5	CASSPVRDQPQHF	TGTGCCAGCTCACCAGTACGAGATCAGCCCCAGCATTTT
TRBV20-1	.	many	TRBJ1-5	CSARSGGSNQPQHF	TGCAGTGCTAGATCAGGTGGAAGCAATCAGCCCCAGCATTTT
TRBV28	.	few	TRBJ2-7	CASSFLSQAYEQYF	TGTGCCAGCAGTTTTTTGTCGCAAGCCTACGAGCAGTACTTC
TRBV7-2	.	few	TRBJ2-1	CASSLASSARYNEQFF	TGTGCCAGCAGCTTAGCCTCTAGCGCTAGATACAATGAGCAGTTCTTC
TRBV5-1	TRBD2	few	TRBJ2-3	CASSGGTSGTTDTQYF	TGCGCCAGCAGCGGAGGGACTAGCGGGACGACAGATACGCAGTATTTT
TRBV29-1	TRBD2	many	TRBJ2-1	CSPREDSSNEQFF	TGCAGCCCCCGGGAGGATTCCTCCAATGAGCAGTTCTTC
TRBV5-1	TRBD1	.	TRBJ1-1	CASSVGQINTEAFF	TGCGCCAGCAGCGTGGGACAGATCAACACTGAAGCTTTCTTT
TRBV19	TRBD1	.	TRBJ2-7	CASSTGGEQYF	TGTGCCAGTAGCACAGGGGGCGAGCAGTACTTC
TRBV4-3	.	few	TRBJ1-1	CASSQDGQGYTEAFF	TGCGCCAGCAGCCAAGATGGGCAGGGCTACACTGAAGCTTTCTTT
TRBV20-1	TRBD2	few	TRBJ2-5	CSASRAIAGVGETQYF	TGCAGTGCTAGCAGGGCCATAGCGGGAGTCGGGGAGACCCAGTACTTC
TRBV20-1	.	few	TRBJ2-5	CSAMTTSKETQYF	TGCAGTGCTATGACAACTAGTAAAGAGACCCAGTACTTC